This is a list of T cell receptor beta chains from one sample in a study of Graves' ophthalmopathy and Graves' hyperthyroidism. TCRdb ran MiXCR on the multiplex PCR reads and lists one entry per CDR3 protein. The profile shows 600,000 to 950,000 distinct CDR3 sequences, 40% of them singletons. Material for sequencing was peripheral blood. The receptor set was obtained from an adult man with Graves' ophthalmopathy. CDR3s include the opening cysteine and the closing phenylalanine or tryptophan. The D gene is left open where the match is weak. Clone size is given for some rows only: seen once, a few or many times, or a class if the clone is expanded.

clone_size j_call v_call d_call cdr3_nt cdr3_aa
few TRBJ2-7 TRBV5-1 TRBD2 TGCGCCAGCAGCTGGACTAGCGGGTCGCAGTACTTC CASSWTSGSQYF
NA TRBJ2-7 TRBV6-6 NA TGTGCCAGCAGTTACTCCCTGGTACAGCATGGCGAGCAGTACTTC CASSYSLVQHGEQYF
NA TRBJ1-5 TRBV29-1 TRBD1 TGCAGCTTCGACAGGGATCAGCCCCAGCATTTT CSFDRDQPQHF
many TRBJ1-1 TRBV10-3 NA TGTGCCATCAGTGGCGGACGGATGAACACTGAAGCTTTCTTT CAISGGRMNTEAFF
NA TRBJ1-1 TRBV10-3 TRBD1 TGTGCCAGCAGTTCCTTAGACAGGGTCAACACTGAAGCTTTCTTT CASSSLDRVNTEAFF
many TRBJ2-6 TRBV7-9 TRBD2 TGTGCCAGCAGCTTAAAGCGTGCGGGAGGGCCACTTAGGGCCAACGTCCTGACTTTC CASSLKRAGGPLRANVLTF
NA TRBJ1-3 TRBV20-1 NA TGCAGTGGGCAGGCTCCCTTCTCTGGAAACACCATATATTTT CSGQAPFSGNTIYF
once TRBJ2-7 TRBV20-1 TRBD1 TGCAGTGCTAGAGATCGGGCGGACAGGCCCTACGAGCAGTACTTC CSARDRADRPYEQYF
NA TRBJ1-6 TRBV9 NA TGTGCCAGCAGCCAAGAGGGGGAATATTCACCCCTCCACTTT CASSQEGEYSPLHF
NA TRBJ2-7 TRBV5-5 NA TGTGCCAGCAGCTTGTCAACTTCCTATATGGGCTACGAGCAGTACTTC CASSLSTSYMGYEQYF
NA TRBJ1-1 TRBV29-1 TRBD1 TGCAGCGTTGCGTTGGGGCAGGGGGACACTGAAGCTTTCTTT CSVALGQGDTEAFF
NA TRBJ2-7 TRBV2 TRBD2 TGTGCCAGCAGCCACCGACGGGGGGGTAAATGGGGACTCAGCTACGAGCAGTACTTC CASSHRRGGKWGLSYEQYF
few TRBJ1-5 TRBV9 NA TGTGCCAGCAGCTTGTACGGGGCCCAACATCAGCCCCAGCATTTT CASSLYGAQHQPQHF
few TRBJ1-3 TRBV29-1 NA TGCAGCATCGTAGCAGGGGCTGGAAACACCATATATTTT CSIVAGAGNTIYF
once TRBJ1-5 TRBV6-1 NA TGTGCCAGCAGCTTGAGTGTGAGGGGCAATCAGCCCCAGCATTTT CASSLSVRGNQPQHF
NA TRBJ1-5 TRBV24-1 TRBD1 TGTGCCAGCAGTGCAATTCCGGGACAGGGGCCTACTTTCAATCAGCCCCAGCATTTT CASSAIPGQGPTFNQPQHF
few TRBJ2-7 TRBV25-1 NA TGTGCCAGCAGTTCTCGCCTCGGGCAGGGAGACGAGCAGTACTTC CASSSRLGQGDEQYF
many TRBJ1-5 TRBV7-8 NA TGTGCCAGCAGCTTAACGAGGTCTAGCAATCAGCCCCAGCATTTT CASSLTRSSNQPQHF
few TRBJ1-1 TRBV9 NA TGTGCCAGCACCCCTCCCCGGTTTCACACTGAAGCTTTCTTT CASTPPRFHTEAFF